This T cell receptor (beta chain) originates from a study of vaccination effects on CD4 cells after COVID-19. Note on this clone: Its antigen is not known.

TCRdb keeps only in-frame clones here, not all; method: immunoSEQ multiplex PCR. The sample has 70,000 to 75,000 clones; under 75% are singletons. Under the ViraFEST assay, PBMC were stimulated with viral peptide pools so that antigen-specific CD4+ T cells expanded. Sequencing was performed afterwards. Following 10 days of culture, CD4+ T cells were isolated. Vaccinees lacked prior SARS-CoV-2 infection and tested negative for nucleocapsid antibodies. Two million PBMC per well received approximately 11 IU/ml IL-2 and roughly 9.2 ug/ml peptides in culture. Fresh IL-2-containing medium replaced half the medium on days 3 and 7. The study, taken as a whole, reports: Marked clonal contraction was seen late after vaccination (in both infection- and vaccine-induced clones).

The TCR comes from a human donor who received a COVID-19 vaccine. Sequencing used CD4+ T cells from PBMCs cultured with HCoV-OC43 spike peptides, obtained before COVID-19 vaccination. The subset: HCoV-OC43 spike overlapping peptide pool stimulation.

The CDR3 is CASSAGPGANVLTF. Written as DNA, the CDR3 is TGCGCCAGCAGTGCGGGGCCCGGGGCCAACGTCCTGACTTTC. The V call is TRBV10-1, the J call TRBJ2-6; D is tentatively TRBD1 or TRBD2 (5 bases each). The CDR3 is made up of 14 amino acids. V lost 4 bases and J 4 bases, leaving 8 bases between the germline ends. CDR1 WNHNN and CDR2 SYGVQD come from the germline V gene (reference sequence).